This T cell receptor beta chain was obtained from a study of cytomegalovirus exposure and HLA in healthy donors. Study background: The study's early data release held some 85 million unique TCRs from HLA-typed donors.

There are 18 residues in the CDR3. CDR1 is GTSNPN, CDR2 SVGIG, per germline (reference sequence). V lost 2 bases to trimming and J lost 0 bases, with 20 bases between them. PCR amplification relied on 60 Vbeta primers (plus 13 Jbeta primers). The assay was immunoSEQ multiplex PCR, and TCRdb's table has in-frame clones only and misses some. The table shows around 76,000 clones, with about four fifths occurring only once. The rearrangement uses TRBV30 and TRBJ2-1; the D gene is possibly TRBD2 (5 bases). Sequenced sample: PBMCs. This receptor was identified in a man aged 35 to 55 in good health and CMV-seronegative. Here the CDR3 DNA reads TGTGCCTGGAGTTTAGGTCAGCTGAGCGGCTACTCCTACAATGAGCAGTTCTTC. This encodes CAWSLGQLSGYSYNEQFF.